Following are 21 T cell receptor beta chains from one sample sequenced in a study of low-dose radiotherapy and immunotherapy resistance in tumors (dated by TCRdb to between 2021 and 2023). What the time point label conveys for this sample: after trial treatment. The treatment or condition label on this specimen signifies: LDRT plus nivolumab, ipilimumab, low-dose cyclophosphamide and aspirin (RACIN trial). Sequenced using an Illumina HiSeq 2500. To make first-strand cDNA, Superscript III was used along with a set of TRAV- and TRBV-specific primers so that both the TCRalpha and TCRbeta chains were covered. TCRs were amplified with Phusion for 20 PCR cycles, with a constant-region primer paired with the adapter attached to the V primers. TCRdb reran the public reads through fastp at Q25 and MiXCR, keeping productive beta chains. Entries that share a CDR3 protein sequence are merged under the most common genes and DNA. This sample has around 80,000 distinct CDR3 sequences in its table, and 15% to 20% of those were observed once. The biggest ten clones account for approximately 1.3% of the sample.

Sequencing was performed on PBMCs, taken after low-dose radiotherapy plus immunotherapy. The receptors were sampled from a male donor with prostate cancer.

Remarks on this clonotype: A far larger clone is one nucleotide away, so this likely arose from a read error. This rearrangement joins TRBV7-9 to TRBJ1-3; D call uncertain. V gave up 1 base and J gave up 4 bases, with 14 bases separating them. The CDR3 contains 16 residues. Germline V gene sequence: CDR1 SEHNR, CDR2 FQNEAQ (reference sequence). Here the CDR3 reads CASSLGEVEGGNTIYF. The CDR3 DNA sequence: TGTGCCAGCAGCTTAGGGGAGGTGGAAGGGGGAAACACCATATATTTT.

This clonotype was picked up many times. The chain is built from TRBV30 and TRBJ2-2, with no clear D. CDR1 is GTSNPN, CDR2 SVGIG, per germline (reference sequence). CDR3 size: 14 residues. The V end was cut by 8 bases, the J end by 2 bases, with 15 bases between. The CDR3 region is CAREQRFNTGELFF. CDR3 bases: TGTGCCCGAGAACAGCGTTTCAACACCGGGGAGCTGTTTTTT.

This clonotype was picked up many times. The chain is built from TRBV6-5 and TRBJ1-2; 8 positions agree with TRBD1. V shed 0 bases and J 3 bases; nucleotides not matched to a gene: 3. The CDR3 consists of 15 residues. Germline V gives CDR1 MNHEY, CDR2 SVGAGI. CDR3 amino acids: CASSYSSGGDYGYTF. The CDR3 bases are TGTGCCAGCAGTTACTCGTCAGGGGGCGACTATGGCTACACCTTC.

This clonotype was observed many times. The chain has TRBV29-1 and TRBJ1-1, with 7 bases identical to TRBD1. V was clipped by 5 bases and J by 1 base; unmatched bases: 7. This CDR3 region has 14 residues. Germline CDR1 reads SQVTM; CDR2 reads ANQGSEA. The CDR3 DNA follows: TGCAGCGTTAAAAGGGGACAGTCGAACACTGAAGCTTTCTTT. This translates into CSVKRGQSNTEAFF. The full variable domain, with the rest looked up from reference TRBV29-1 and TRBJ1-1, is SAVISQKPSRDICQRGTSLTIQCQVDSQVTMMFWYRQQPGQSLTLIATANQGSEATYESGFVIDKFPISRPNLTFSTLTVSNMSPEDSSIYLCSVKRGQSNTEAFFGQGTRLTVV.

This clonotype has at least ten counts. This CDR3 is CATSEEGLGGELFF. For the CDR3, the DNA is TGTGCCACCAGTGAAGAGGGACTGGGCGGGGAGCTGTTTTTT. The chain employs TRBV24-1 and TRBJ2-2; maybe TRBD2 (6 bases). Per the germline V gene, CDR1 is KGHDR and CDR2 is SFDVKD. This CDR3 spans 14 amino acids. The V and J ends lost 4 bases and 7 bases respectively, with 12 bases between them.

On this clonotype itself: This likely comes from a read error, as the CDR3 has no conserved phenylalanine or tryptophan at its end. The V call is TRBV6-6, the J call TRBJ2-3; D not certain. CDR3 length: 14 residues. Between the trimmed V and J ends, which lost 4 bases and 4 bases, there was a span of 12 bases. Germline V lookup: CDR1 MNHNY, CDR2 SVGAGI (reference sequence). Written as DNA, the CDR3 is TGTGCCAGCAGTTCTCACGTTTCGGCAGATACGCAGTATTGT. Translating gives CASSSHVSADTQYC.

The table lists this clonotype with a few counts. The chain couples TRBV19 to TRBJ2-7; 9 bases line up with TRBD1. CDR3 length equals 14 residues. Germline-derived CDR1 and CDR2 are LNHDA and SQIVND (reference sequence). Losses at the gene ends were 6 bases for V and 2 bases for J; bases not matched to a gene: 5. CDR3 residues: CASRPRQGAYEQYF. The CDR3 nucleotides are TGTGCCAGTAGGCCGAGACAGGGGGCCTACGAGCAGTACTTC.

This clonotype has more than one count but fewer than ten. The genes are TRBV6-2 or TRBV6-3 and TRBJ2-1; TRBD2 might be the D (6 bases). Trimming shortened V by 4 bases and J by 5 bases, and 12 bases separated the two germline ends. Per germline, CDR1 MNHEY and CDR2 SVGEGT. The CDR3 extends over 14 amino acids. CDR3 DNA: TGTGCCAGCAGTTTTGGAGGGAACCACAATGAGCAGTTCTTC. It codes for CASSFGGNHNEQFF.

This clonotype was detected many times. This chain uses TRBV6-5 with TRBJ1-5; D not resolved. This CDR3 is 13 amino acids long. Trimming removed 2 bases from V and 6 bases from J, with 8 bases in between. Germline CDR1 reads MNHEY; CDR2 reads SVGAGI. In DNA, the CDR3 is TGTGCCAGCAGTTACAATCCCCGTCAGCCCCAGCATTTT. Residues: CASSYNPRQPQHF.

This clonotype has just a few counts. A read error is the likely source, as a far larger clone sits one nucleotide away. This rearrangement joins TRBV5-4 to TRBJ2-5; 13 bases match TRBD2. V shed 1 base, J shed 11 bases, and the junction held 11 bases outside the gene matches. Per germline, CDR1 SGHNT and CDR2 YYREEE (reference sequence). This CDR3 is built from 16 residues. CDR3 loop: CASSLTSGRAYDEQYF. The CDR3 nucleotides are TGTGCCAGCAGCTTGACTAGCGGGAGGGCTTACGATGAGCAGTACTTC.

The sample holds many counts of this clonotype. The rearrangement uses TRBV7-3 and TRBJ2-3; no clear D gene. The V end lost 6 bases, the J end lost 2 bases, and 9 bases lay between the germline ends. From germline, CDR1 is SGHTA and CDR2 FQGTGA. The CDR3 has 13 amino acids. CDR3 in DNA: TGTGCCAGCAGTTCGACCTTCACAGATACGCAGTATTTT. Encoded protein: CASSSTFTDTQYF.

In its sample, this clonotype was seen many times. The chain uses TRBV28 and TRBJ1-3, with 7 bases that match TRBD1. The V gene's germline CDR1 is MDHEN and CDR2 SYDVKM. V shed 5 bases, J shed 15 bases, and the junction held 10 bases outside the gene matches. This CDR3 is built from 12 residues. CDR3: CASSPGTVRGYF. The CDR3 coding sequence is TGTGCCAGCAGTCCCGGGACAGTTCGCGGATATTTT. Complete variable domain (other parts from reference TRBV28 and TRBJ1-3): DVKVTQSSRYLVKRTGEKVFLECVQDMDHENMFWYRQDPGLGLRLIYFSYDVKMKEKGDIPEGYSVSREKKERFSLILESASTNQTSMYLCASSPGTVRGYFGEGSWLTVV.

This clonotype was found many times. The chain recombines TRBV14 with TRBJ2-7; D is perhaps TRBD1 (6 bases). V was cut by 4 bases and J by 3 bases, with 10 bases left in between. The V gene's germline CDR1 is SGHDN and CDR2 FVKESK. The CDR3 loop spans 13 amino acids. DNA for the CDR3: TGTGCCAGCAGCCCGCAGGACAGCTACGAGCAGTACTTC. It is translated as CASSPQDSYEQYF.

At least ten counts were recorded for this clonotype. The chain links TRBV7-2 to TRBJ2-1, with 7 bases lining up with TRBD1. Germline V CDR1 and CDR2: SGHTA, FQGNSA. This CDR3 region has 14 residues. V was clipped by 5 bases and J by 7 bases; unmatched bases: 8. The CDR3 DNA sequence: TGTGCCAGCAGCCCCACCGGGACAGCTAATGAGCAGTTCTTC. It yields the protein CASSPTGTANEQFF.

There are many counts of this clonotype. J is TRBJ2-5 and V is TRBV6-2 or TRBV6-3; 8 nucleotides align to TRBD2. The CDR3 covers 14 residues. J lost 1 base, V lost 4 bases, and 2 bases had no gene match. CDR1 and CDR2 (germline): MNHEY, SVGEGT. In nucleotides, the CDR3 is TGTGCCAGCAGTTCCCTAGCGGGCCAAGAGACCCAGTACTTC. It yields the protein CASSSLAGQETQYF.

The chain carries TRBV11-1 and TRBJ2-3; a weak D match, TRBD1 (5 bases). CDR1 is SGHAT, CDR2 FQDESV, per germline (reference sequence). The CDR3 is made up of 14 amino acids. Deletions cut 3 bases from V and 4 bases from J, with 11 bases between. The CDR3, as DNA: TGTGCCAGCAGCTTGCAGGGCTCGGCAGATACGCAGTATTTT. It is translated as CASSLQGSADTQYF.

This clonotype was seen at least ten times. This chain uses TRBV12-3 or TRBV12-4 with TRBJ2-7; D possibly corresponds to TRBD1 (6 bases). CDR3 length equals 14 residues. With 2 bases removed from V and 6 bases from J, the gap between germline ends came to 14 bases. In DNA, the CDR3 is TGTGCCAGCAGTTTAAGGCTGACAGGATCCGAGCAGTACTTC. Its translation: CASSLRLTGSEQYF.

Concerning this clonotype itself: It differs at one base from a far larger clone, so likely a read error. The chain carries TRBV5-1 and TRBJ2-1; 11 positions agree with TRBD2. This CDR3 is 15 amino acids long. With 2 bases clipped from V and 10 bases from J, the junction kept 8 bases outside the gene matches. The V gene's germline CDR1 is SGHRS and CDR2 YFSETQ. The CDR3 is CASSFSSLAGEEQFF. In nucleotides, the CDR3 is TGCGCCAGCAGCTTTTCATCACTAGCGGGAGAAGAGCAGTTCTTC.

This clonotype was seen ten or more times. V gene TRBV12-3 or TRBV12-4 combines with J gene TRBJ2-2; D is unclear. This CDR3 comprises 13 residues. Trimming left V 6 bases short and J 8 bases short, with 13 bases between. CDR3 in DNA: TGTGCCAGCAGCGCCAGTCTAAAGGGGGAGCTGTTTTTT. This encodes CASSASLKGELFF.

This clonotype was observed many times. The gene calls are TRBV28 and TRBJ2-7, with D perhaps being TRBD1 or TRBD2 (5 bases each). From germline, CDR1 is MDHEN and CDR2 SYDVKM. The CDR3 spans 16 residues. V lost 1 base and J lost 6, with 19 bases in between. As DNA, the CDR3 is TGTGCCAGCAGTTTATTGTTGGGGGAGAACGTGGTCGAGCAGTACTTC. It codes for CASSLLLGENVVEQYF.

This clonotype has at least ten counts. The V call is TRBV20-1, the J call TRBJ2-3; D is unclear. Trimming removed 6 bases from V and 8 bases from J, with 12 bases in between. This CDR3 contains 11 residues. Germline assignment: CDR1 DFQATT and CDR2 SNEGSKA (reference sequence). CDR3 region: CSATDLPTQYF. CDR3 nucleotides: TGCAGTGCCACGGACCTACCTACGCAGTATTTT.